This T cell receptor (beta chain) comes out of a study of blood T cell repertoires in COVID-19. Across the whole study: The United States, Italy and Spain supplied acute and convalescent COVID-19 samples. T cells, B-cell-depleted T cells, or PBMCs supplied cDNA or gDNA.

CDR3 length equals 13 residues. V was clipped by 0 bases and J by 7 bases, with 7 bases between them. Germline CDR1 MNHEY, CDR2 SVGAGI. Per the study methods: For nucleated cells, counts were estimated from reference gene primer amplification. Libraries were prepared by immunoSEQ multiplex PCR; TCRdb keeps only in-frame clonotypes and omits some of them. That table furnishes V, J and clone size, whereas the DNA furnished D and trimming. The table has around 300,000 clones, 86% seen once; the top ten hold around 2.9%. V is TRBV6-5 and J is TRBJ2-1; D call uncertain. This clonotype originated in a woman under 40 with active or convalescent COVID-19. Sequencing input: peripheral blood. The CDR3 nucleotides read TGTGCCAGCAGTTACTCAGCCCGAAATGAGCAGTTCTTC. Amino acids: CASSYSARNEQFF.